This entry features one TCR beta chain sequence. These data belong to a study of blood T cell repertoires in COVID-19. Across the study: Researchers got acute and convalescent COVID-19 samples from the United States, Italy and Spain. PBMCs, B-cell-depleted T cells, or T cells provided the cDNA or gDNA that made up the material.

Germline V gene data show CDR1 as SQVTM and CDR2 as ANQGSEA. Losses at the gene ends were 4 bases for V and 8 bases for J; bases not matched to a gene: 8. The CDR3 is made up of 14 amino acids. In the source study's methods: How many nucleated cells were present was estimated from reference gene primer amplification. The data were produced by immunoSEQ multiplex PCR, yet TCRdb's version contains in-frame clones alone and is incomplete. The DNA was the basis for D and trimming; V, J and clone size are from that table. Of around 100,000 clones listed, 70% to 90% were seen once; the top ten hold 8% to 9%.

The clonotype was recovered from a woman aged 70-85 years who had recovered from COVID-19. The chain combines TRBV29-1 with TRBJ2-2; 9 bases match TRBD2. The specimen was peripheral blood. For the CDR3, the DNA is TGCAGCGTTGGGCTAGCGGGAAAATGGGGGGAGCTGTTTTTT. Amino acids: CSVGLAGKWGELFF.